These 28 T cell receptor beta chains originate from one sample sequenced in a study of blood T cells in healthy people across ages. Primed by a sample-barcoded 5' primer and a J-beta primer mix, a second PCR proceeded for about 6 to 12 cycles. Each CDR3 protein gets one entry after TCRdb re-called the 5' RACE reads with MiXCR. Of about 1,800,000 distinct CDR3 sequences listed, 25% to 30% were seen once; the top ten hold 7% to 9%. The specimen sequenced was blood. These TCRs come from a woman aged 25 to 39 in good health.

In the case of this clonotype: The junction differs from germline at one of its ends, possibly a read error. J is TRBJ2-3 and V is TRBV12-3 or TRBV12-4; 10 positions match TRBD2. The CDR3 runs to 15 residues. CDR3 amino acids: CASSLAGVRADTQYF. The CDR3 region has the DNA TGTGCCAGCAGTCTAGCGGGAGTGAGGGCAGATACGCAGTATTTT.

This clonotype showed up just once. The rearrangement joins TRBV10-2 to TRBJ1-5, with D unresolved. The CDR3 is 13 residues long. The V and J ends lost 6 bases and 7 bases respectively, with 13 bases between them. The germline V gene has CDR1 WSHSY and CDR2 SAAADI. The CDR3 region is CASRNQVSQPQHF. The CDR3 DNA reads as TGCGCCAGCAGGAATCAGGTTAGCCAGCCCCAGCATTTT.

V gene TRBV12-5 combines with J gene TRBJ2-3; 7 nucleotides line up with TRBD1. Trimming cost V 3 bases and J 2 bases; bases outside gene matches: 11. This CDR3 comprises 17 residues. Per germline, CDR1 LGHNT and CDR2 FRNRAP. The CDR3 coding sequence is TGTGCTAGTGGTTTCCCTTCCGGGACAGTGCACACAGATACGCAGTATTTT. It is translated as CASGFPSGTVHTDTQYF. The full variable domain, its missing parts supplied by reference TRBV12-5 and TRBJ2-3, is DARVTQTPRHKVTEMGQEVTMRCQPILGHNTVFWYRQTMMQGLELLAYFRNRAPLDDSGMPKDRFSAEMPDATLATLKIQPSEPRDSAVYFCASGFPSGTVHTDTQYFGPGTRLTVL.

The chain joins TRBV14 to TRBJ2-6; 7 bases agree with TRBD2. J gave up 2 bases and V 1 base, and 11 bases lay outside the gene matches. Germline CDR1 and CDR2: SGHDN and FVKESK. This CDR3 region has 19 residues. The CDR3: CASSQGPGGIRAGANVLTF. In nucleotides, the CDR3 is TGTGCCAGCAGCCAAGGACCCGGGGGGATTAGAGCTGGGGCCAACGTCCTGACTTTC.

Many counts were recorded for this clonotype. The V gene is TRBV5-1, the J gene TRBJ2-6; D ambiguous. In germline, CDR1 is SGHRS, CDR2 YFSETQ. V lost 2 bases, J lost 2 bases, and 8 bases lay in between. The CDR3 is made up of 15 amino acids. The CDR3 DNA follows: TGCGCCAGCAGCTTCTCTAACGCTGGGGCCAACGTCCTGACTTTC. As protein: CASSFSNAGANVLTF.

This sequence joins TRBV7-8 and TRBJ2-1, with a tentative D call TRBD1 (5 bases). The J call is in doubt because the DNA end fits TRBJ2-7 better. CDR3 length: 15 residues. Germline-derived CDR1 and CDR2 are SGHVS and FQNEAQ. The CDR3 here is CASSLGRGSYNEQYF. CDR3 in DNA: TGTGCCAGCAGCTTGGGAAGGGGATCCTACAATGAGCAGTACTTC.

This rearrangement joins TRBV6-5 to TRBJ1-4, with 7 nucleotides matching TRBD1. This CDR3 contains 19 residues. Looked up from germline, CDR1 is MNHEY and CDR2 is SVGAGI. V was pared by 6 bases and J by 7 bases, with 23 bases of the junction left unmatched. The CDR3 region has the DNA TGTGCCAGCAGCTACCTAGTACCCTCGACAGGGCTTTTTAGTGAAAAACTGTTTTTT. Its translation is CASSYLVPSTGLFSEKLFF.

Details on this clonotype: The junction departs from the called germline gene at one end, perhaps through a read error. This CDR3 is CASSSGQVGEKRFF. The DNA for the CDR3 is TGTGCCAGCAGTTCGGGGCAGGTCGGTGAAAAACGGTTTTTT. This sequence joins TRBV6-6 and TRBJ1-4, with D perhaps matching TRBD1 (5 bases). CDR1 is MNHNY, CDR2 SVGAGI, per germline (reference sequence). The CDR3 is 14 amino acids.

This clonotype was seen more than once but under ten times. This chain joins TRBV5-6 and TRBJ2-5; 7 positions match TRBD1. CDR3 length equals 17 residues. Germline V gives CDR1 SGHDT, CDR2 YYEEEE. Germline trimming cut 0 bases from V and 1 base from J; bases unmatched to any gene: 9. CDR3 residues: CASSLGPGQIIQETQYF. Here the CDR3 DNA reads TGTGCCAGCAGCTTGGGACCGGGACAGATAATCCAAGAGACCCAGTACTTC. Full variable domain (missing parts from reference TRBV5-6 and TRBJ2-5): DAGVTQSPTHLIKTRGQQVTLRCSPKSGHDTVSWYQQALGQGPQFIFQYYEEEERQRGNFPDRFSGHQFPNYSSELNVNALLLGDSALYLCASSLGPGQIIQETQYFGPGTRLLVL.

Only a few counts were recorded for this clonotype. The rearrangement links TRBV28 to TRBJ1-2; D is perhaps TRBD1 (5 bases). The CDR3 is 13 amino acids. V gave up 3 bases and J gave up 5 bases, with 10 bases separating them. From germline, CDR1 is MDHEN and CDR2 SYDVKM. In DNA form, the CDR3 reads TGTGCCAGCAGTTTTGCCGAGGGGTATGGCTACACCTTC. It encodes CASSFAEGYGYTF.

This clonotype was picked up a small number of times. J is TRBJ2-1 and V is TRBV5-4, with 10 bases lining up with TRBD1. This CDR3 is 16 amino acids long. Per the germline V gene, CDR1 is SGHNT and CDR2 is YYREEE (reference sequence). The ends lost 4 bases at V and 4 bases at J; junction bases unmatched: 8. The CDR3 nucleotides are TGTGCCAGCAGCAAAGGACGGGACAGGGGATACAATGAGCAGTTCTTC. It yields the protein CASSKGRDRGYNEQFF.

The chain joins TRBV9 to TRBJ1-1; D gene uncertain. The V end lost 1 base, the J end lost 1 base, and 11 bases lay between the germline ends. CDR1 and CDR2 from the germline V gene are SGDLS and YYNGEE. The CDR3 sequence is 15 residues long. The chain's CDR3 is CASSVTTRGNTEAFF. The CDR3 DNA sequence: TGTGCCAGCAGCGTAACTACCCGGGGGAACACTGAAGCTTTCTTT. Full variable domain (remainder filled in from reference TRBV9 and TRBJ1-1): DSGVTQTPKHLITATGQRVTLRCSPRSGDLSVYWYQQSLDQGLQFLIQYYNGEERAKGNILERFSAQQFPDLHSELNLSSLELGDSALYFCASSVTTRGNTEAFFGQGTRLTVV.

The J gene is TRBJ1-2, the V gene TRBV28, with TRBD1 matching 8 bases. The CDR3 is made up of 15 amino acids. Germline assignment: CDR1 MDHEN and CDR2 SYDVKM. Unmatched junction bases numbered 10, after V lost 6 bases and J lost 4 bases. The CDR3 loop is CASSPLGQATYGYTF. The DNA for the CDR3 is TGTGCCAGCAGCCCCTTGGGACAGGCTACCTATGGCTACACCTTC.

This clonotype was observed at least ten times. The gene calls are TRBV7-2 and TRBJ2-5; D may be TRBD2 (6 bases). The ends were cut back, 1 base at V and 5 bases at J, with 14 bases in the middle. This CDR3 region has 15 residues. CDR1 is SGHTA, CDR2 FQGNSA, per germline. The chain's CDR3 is CASSLDGGGWETQYF. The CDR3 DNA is TGTGCCAGCAGCTTAGACGGGGGAGGATGGGAGACCCAGTACTTC.

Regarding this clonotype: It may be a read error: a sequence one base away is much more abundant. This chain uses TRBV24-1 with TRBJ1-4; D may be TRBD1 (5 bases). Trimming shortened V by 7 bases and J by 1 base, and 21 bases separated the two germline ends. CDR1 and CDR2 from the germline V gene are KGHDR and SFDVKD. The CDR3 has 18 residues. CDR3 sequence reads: CATRPCWDGGGTNEKLFF. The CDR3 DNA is TGTGCCACCAGACCGTGCTGGGACGGGGGTGGAACTAATGAAAAACTGTTTTTT.

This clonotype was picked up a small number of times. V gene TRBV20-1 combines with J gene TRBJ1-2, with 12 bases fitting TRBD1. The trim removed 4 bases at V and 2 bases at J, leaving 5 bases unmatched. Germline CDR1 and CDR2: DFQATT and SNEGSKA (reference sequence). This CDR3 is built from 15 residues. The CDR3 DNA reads TGCAGTGCTAAAGCGGGGACAGGGGGCAACTATGGCTACACCTTC. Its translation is CSAKAGTGGNYGYTF.

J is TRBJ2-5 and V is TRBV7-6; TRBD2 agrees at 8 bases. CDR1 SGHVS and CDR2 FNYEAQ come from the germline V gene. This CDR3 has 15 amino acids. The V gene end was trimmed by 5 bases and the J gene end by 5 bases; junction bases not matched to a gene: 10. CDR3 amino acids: CASSLRSGSWETQYF. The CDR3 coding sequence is TGTGCCAGCAGCCTCCGAAGCGGGAGCTGGGAGACCCAGTACTTC.

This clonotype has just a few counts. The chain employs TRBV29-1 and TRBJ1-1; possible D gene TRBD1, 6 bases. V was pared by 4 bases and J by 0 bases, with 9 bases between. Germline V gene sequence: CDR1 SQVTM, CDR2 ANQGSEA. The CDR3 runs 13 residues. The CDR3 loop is CSVVGGLNTEAFF. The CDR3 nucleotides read TGCAGCGTTGTCGGGGGCCTGAACACTGAAGCTTTCTTT.

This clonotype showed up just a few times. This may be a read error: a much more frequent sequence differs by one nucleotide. The CDR3 DNA follows: TGTGCCAGCAGCATGCGGACTAGCGAGGCAGATACGCAGTATTTT. This gives the protein CASSMRTSEADTQYF. The rearrangement links TRBV7-2 to TRBJ2-3, with TRBD2 matching over 9 bases. The CDR3 consists of 15 residues. Germline V gene data show CDR1 as SGHTA and CDR2 as FQGNSA. The ends lost 5 bases at V and 4 bases at J; junction bases unmatched: 7.

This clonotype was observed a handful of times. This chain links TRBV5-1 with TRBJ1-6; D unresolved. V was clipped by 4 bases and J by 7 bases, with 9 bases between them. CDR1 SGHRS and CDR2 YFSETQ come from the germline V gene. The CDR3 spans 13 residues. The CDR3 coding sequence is TGCGCCAGCAGCGTGACCCGAAATTCACCCCTCCACTTT. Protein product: CASSVTRNSPLHF.

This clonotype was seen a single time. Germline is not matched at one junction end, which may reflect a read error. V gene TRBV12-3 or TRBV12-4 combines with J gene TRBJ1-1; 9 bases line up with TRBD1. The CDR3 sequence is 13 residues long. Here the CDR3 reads CVSSLDRGDEAFF. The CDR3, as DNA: TGTGTCAGCAGTTTGGACAGGGGCGATGAAGCTTTCTTT.

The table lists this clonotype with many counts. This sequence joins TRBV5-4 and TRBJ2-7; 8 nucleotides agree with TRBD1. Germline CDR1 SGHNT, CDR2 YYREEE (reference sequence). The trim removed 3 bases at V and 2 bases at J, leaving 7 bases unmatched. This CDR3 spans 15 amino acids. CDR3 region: CASSSWTGRTYEQYF. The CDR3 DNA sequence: TGTGCCAGCAGCTCCTGGACAGGGAGGACCTACGAGCAGTACTTC. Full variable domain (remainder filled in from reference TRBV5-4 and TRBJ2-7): ETGVTQSPTHLIKTRGQQVTLRCSSQSGHNTVSWYQQALGQGPQFIFQYYREEENGRGNFPPRFSGLQFPNYSSELNVNALELDDSALYLCASSSWTGRTYEQYFGPGTRLTVT.

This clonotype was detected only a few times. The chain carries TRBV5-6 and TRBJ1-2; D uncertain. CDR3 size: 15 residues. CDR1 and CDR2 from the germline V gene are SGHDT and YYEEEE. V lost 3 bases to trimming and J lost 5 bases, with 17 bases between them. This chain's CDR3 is CASSSRTGLGYGYTF. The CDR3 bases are TGTGCCAGCAGCTCGAGAACTGGGTTGGGTTATGGCTACACCTTC.

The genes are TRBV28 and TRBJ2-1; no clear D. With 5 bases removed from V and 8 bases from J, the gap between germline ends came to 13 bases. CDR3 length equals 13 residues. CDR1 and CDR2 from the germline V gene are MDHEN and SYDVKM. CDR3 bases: TGTGCCAGCAGTCCCCCGCCTAGATATGAGCAGTTCTTC. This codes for CASSPPPRYEQFF. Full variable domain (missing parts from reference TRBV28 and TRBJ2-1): DVKVTQSSRYLVKRTGEKVFLECVQDMDHENMFWYRQDPGLGLRLIYFSYDVKMKEKGDIPEGYSVSREKKERFSLILESASTNQTSMYLCASSPPPRYEQFFGPGTRLTVL.

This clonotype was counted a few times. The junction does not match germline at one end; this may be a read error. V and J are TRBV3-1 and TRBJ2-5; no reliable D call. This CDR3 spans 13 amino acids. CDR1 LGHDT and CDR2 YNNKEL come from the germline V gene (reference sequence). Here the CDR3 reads CACSQDPEETQYF. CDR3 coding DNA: TGTGCCTGCAGCCAAGATCCCGAAGAGACCCAGTACTTC.

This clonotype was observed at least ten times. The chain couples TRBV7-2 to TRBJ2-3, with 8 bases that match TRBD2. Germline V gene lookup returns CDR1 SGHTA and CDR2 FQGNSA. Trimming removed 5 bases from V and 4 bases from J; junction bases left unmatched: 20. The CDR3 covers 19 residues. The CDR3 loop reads CASSPRGAKVVAGPDTQYF. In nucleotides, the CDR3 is TGTGCCAGCAGCCCCCGTGGTGCAAAGGTAGTAGCGGGACCAGATACGCAGTATTTT.

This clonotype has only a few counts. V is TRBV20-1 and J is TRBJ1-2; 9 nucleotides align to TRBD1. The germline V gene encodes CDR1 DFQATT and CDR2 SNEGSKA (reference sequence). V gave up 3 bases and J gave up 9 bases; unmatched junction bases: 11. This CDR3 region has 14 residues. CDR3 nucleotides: TGCAGTGCTAGCGCGGGACAGGGTTGGAGTAGCTACACCTTC. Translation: CSASAGQGWSSYTF.

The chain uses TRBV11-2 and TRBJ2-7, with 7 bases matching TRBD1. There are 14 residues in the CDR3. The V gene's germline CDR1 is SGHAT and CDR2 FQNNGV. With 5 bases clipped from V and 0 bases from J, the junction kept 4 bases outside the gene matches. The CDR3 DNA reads TGTGCCAGCAGCATGGACAGGCACTCCTACGAGCAGTACTTC. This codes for CASSMDRHSYEQYF.